The T cell receptor beta chain described here comes from a study of blood T cell repertoires in COVID-19 (dated by TCRdb to between 2020 and 2021). For the study in its entirety: The collaborator samples originated in the United States, Italy and Spain and spanned the acute and convalescent phases of COVID-19. Subjects who had been exposed to COVID-19, were actively infected with it, or had recovered from it provided the deeply sampled blood TCRbeta repertoires that made up the dataset. The material from the prospective study consisted of cDNA or gDNA derived from T cells, B-cell-depleted T cells, or PBMCs. Sample metadata almost always included a de-identified subject ID, COVID-19 status, age in years and sex. Samples were obtained from the ongoing ImmuneRACE study (first 160 participants) and from some 1,300 subjects provided by 6 global collaborators. The repertoires were released in a freely available public database meant as a resource for research on the immune response to SARS-CoV-2. Where available, HLA class I and class II types were obtained from metadata supplied by the sample provider rather than from assay-based typing. Here is what the overall study found, with its caveats: How much clinical and demographic metadata was included differed by source and by participant, and the metadata was provided uncurated.

The immunoSEQ Assay, a bias-controlled multiplex PCR, was used to amplify TCRbeta CDR3 regions from genomic DNA. The authors processed their data as follows. Within the assay, amplification of reference gene primers was used to estimate how many nucleated cells each sample contained. Sequence reads were collapsed and filtered to measure the absolute abundance of every unique TCRbeta CDR3 rearrangement. For each sample, productive Simpson clonality was calculated by taking the square root of Simpson's diversity index across productive rearrangements. The source is immuneACCESS, and TCRdb retained only in-frame sequences with V and J called. Part of the clones is not carried over; for the studies checked, unresolved V genes explain less than half of this, and the remainder is unexplained. V and J calls plus clone size are reproduced from that table; the DNA served to infer D and trimming. In all, the sample holds 200,000 to 250,000 clones, and around three quarters of those were seen once. The top ten constitute roughly 7% of the sample.

Each collaborating institution followed its own protocols to collect whole blood in K2EDTA tubes. For TCRbeta analysis, collaborators shipped samples as frozen whole blood, isolated PBMCs, or DNA extracted from either of those sample types. This clone has only a few counts. Its antigen remains unidentified. Base quality data are lacking; no much larger clone is found one base away. The TCR was taken from a woman aged 70-85 years with acute or convalescent COVID-19. Sequencing used peripheral blood.

The DNA sequence is as follows: TGTGCCAGTAGTGGGAACAGGGGTCGGGGTGAGCAGTTCTTC. This encodes CASSGNRGRGEQFF. The sequence is built from TRBV19 and TRBJ2-1, with 7 junctional bases fitting TRBD1. The CDR1 and CDR2 encoded by the germline V gene (reference sequence) are LNHDA and SQIVND. V is pruned by 5 bases and J by 9 bases, leaving 10 bases of the junction without a gene match. From the cysteine up to the phenylalanine, the CDR3 has a length of 14 residues. Solely the CDR3 DNA is kept, with 42 bases framed from the first base.